The next 17 T cell receptor beta chains were all read from a single sample in a study of shared clonotypes between healthy human individuals. Data came from immunoSEQ multiplex PCR; TCRdb stores just in-frame clones and leaves some out. The table records about 490,000 clones, around 80% of them present only once. Sequencing was done on a sample of PBMCs. Receptors originate from a woman aged 40 to 50 in good health. Some clones in this sample may be carry-over from other donors' samples.

The V and J genes are TRBV6-1 and TRBJ1-5; D call uncertain. CDR3 size: 13 residues. Germline V CDR1 and CDR2: MNHNS, SASEGT. V lost 2 bases, J lost 8 bases, and 10 bases lay in between. The CDR3 here is CASSENLMEPQHF. CDR3 coding DNA: TGTGCCAGCAGTGAAAATCTTATGGAGCCCCAGCATTTT.

The chain combines TRBV5-4 with TRBJ1-2; D unresolved. V shed 2 bases and J shed 5 bases, with 7 bases lying between them. Germline lookup yields CDR1 SGHNT and CDR2 YYREEE (reference sequence). The CDR3 is 12 amino acids. The CDR3 reads CASSLRDYGYTF. The CDR3 nucleotides read TGTGCCAGCAGCTTAAGGGATTATGGCTACACCTTC. The whole variable domain, remainder taken from reference TRBV5-4 and TRBJ1-2, is ETGVTQSPTHLIKTRGQQVTLRCSSQSGHNTVSWYQQALGQGPQFIFQYYREEENGRGNFPPRFSGLQFPNYSSELNVNALELDDSALYLCASSLRDYGYTFGSGTRLTVV.

Of note for this clone: A far larger clone differs by one base, so this is likely a read error. The chain has TRBV7-9 and TRBJ2-7, with D perhaps being TRBD1 or TRBD2 (7 bases each). Germline CDR1 SEHNR, CDR2 FQNEAQ (reference sequence). Trimming pared 5 bases from V and 2 bases from J, leaving 19 bases between. The CDR3 is 16 residues long. The CDR3 region is CASSRGGTADPYEQYF. The CDR3 nucleotides are TGTGCCAGCAGCCGGGGAGGGACAGCGGACCCCTACGAGCAGTACTTC.

The CDR3 loop is CAISESGGVAGPGELFF. CDR3 coding DNA: TGTGCCATCAGTGAGTCTGGCGGGGTAGCGGGACCCGGGGAGCTGTTTTTT. V and J are TRBV10-3 and TRBJ2-2, with 8 bases lining up with TRBD2. The trim removed 0 bases at V and 6 bases at J, leaving 9 bases unmatched. Germline V gene data show CDR1 as ENHRY and CDR2 as SYGVKD. There are 17 residues in the CDR3.

The CDR3 sequence: CASSSQDRAVQYF. The CDR3 nucleotides are TGTGCCAGCAGCTCCCAGGACAGGGCCGTGCAGTACTTC. The chain joins TRBV2 to TRBJ2-7, with 8 bases identical to TRBD1. Trimming took 6 bases from V and 9 from J; bases not matched to a gene: 10. The CDR3 is 13 amino acids. Germline CDR1 and CDR2: SNHLY and FYNNEI.

The J gene is TRBJ2-3, the V gene TRBV28; 8 nucleotides agree with TRBD2. CDR3 length: 15 residues. V was pared by 5 bases and J by 4 bases, with 8 bases of the junction left unmatched. Germline V gene sequence: CDR1 MDHEN, CDR2 SYDVKM. CDR3 protein: CASSQPGLEADTQYF. DNA of the CDR3: TGTGCCAGCAGTCAGCCGGGACTAGAGGCAGATACGCAGTATTTT.

V usage is TRBV5-1 and J usage is TRBJ2-7, with 10 bases aligning to TRBD1. This CDR3 has 15 residues. Germline trimming cut 4 bases from V and 2 bases from J; bases unmatched to any gene: 6. CDR1 is SGHRS, CDR2 YFSETQ, per germline. The CDR3, as DNA: TGCGCCAGCAGCACGGCCGGGACAGGGGCCTACGAGCAGTACTTC. Its translation: CASSTAGTGAYEQYF.

V usage is TRBV6-6 and J usage is TRBJ1-5, with a tentative D call TRBD1 (6 bases). The germline V gene encodes CDR1 MNHNY and CDR2 SVGAGI (reference sequence). Trimming took 6 bases from V and 4 from J, leaving 13 bases between them. The CDR3 is 14 residues long. Here the CDR3 DNA reads TGTGCCAGCAGCCCGGACAGTGAAAATCAGCCCCAGCATTTT. This translates into CASSPDSENQPQHF.

The rearrangement links TRBV7-9 to TRBJ2-2; 7 positions agree with TRBD2. Germline V lookup: CDR1 SEHNR, CDR2 FQNEAQ (reference sequence). Trimming cost V 5 bases and J 4 bases; bases outside gene matches: 10. The CDR3 contains 16 residues. The CDR3 loop is CASSPGLVEITGELFF. CDR3 coding DNA: TGTGCCAGCAGCCCAGGACTAGTCGAGATCACCGGGGAGCTGTTTTTT.

With respect to this clone: The junction departs from germline at one end; a sequencing error may be responsible. This CDR3 is also generated by other DNA sequences in the sample. V and J are TRBV10-3 and TRBJ2-5; TRBD2 agrees at 9 bases. This CDR3 is 15 amino acids long. Germline CDR1 is ENHRY and CDR2 is SYGVKD. CDR3 sequence reads: CAISVGGRVQETQYF. CDR3 DNA sequence: TGTGCTATCAGTGTGGGCGGGAGGGTCCAAGAGACCCAGTACTTC.

The genes are TRBV4-2 and TRBJ1-5; D is perhaps TRBD1 (5 bases). Germline CDR1 and CDR2: LGHNA and YNFKEQ. V lost 0 bases and J lost 7, with 10 bases in between. This CDR3 has 14 amino acids. The CDR3 loop is CASSQDGRGQPQHF. In DNA form, the CDR3 reads TGTGCCAGCAGCCAAGATGGGAGGGGACAGCCCCAGCATTTT.

The chain uses TRBV13 and TRBJ2-7; TRBD2 matches at 7 bases. Per the germline V gene, CDR1 is PRHDT and CDR2 is FYEKMQ (reference sequence). The CDR3 contains 15 residues. Germline trimming cut 0 bases from V and 3 bases from J; bases unmatched to any gene: 5. The CDR3 here is CASSLGASGVYEQYF. Here the CDR3 DNA reads TGTGCCAGCAGCTTAGGCGCTAGCGGAGTCTACGAGCAGTACTTC.

Here the CDR3 reads CASSLGSYEQYF. The CDR3 coding sequence is TGTGCCAGCAGCCTCGGATCCTACGAGCAGTACTTC. The V gene is TRBV2, the J gene TRBJ2-7; no clear D gene. The V end lost 6 bases, the J end lost 1 base, and 7 bases lay between the germline ends. Germline loops: CDR1 SNHLY, CDR2 FYNNEI. This CDR3 is 12 amino acids long.

The rearrangement links TRBV20-1 to TRBJ1-2; D not resolved. The germline V gene has CDR1 DFQATT and CDR2 SNEGSKA (reference sequence). The length of the CDR3 is 11 residues. V was cut by 6 bases and J by 6 bases, with 11 bases left in between. CDR3 residues: CSARRRDGYTF. The DNA of the CDR3 is TGCAGTGCCAGAAGGAGGGATGGCTACACCTTC.

The chain is built from TRBV4-2 and TRBJ2-5; TRBD1 matches at 7 bases. The V gene end was trimmed by 5 bases and the J gene end by 5 bases; junction bases not matched to a gene: 8. This CDR3 comprises 14 residues. Germline CDR1 LGHNA, CDR2 YNFKEQ. CDR3 DNA sequence: TGTGCCAGCAGCACGAGACAGGGACGGGAGACCCAGTACTTC. It specifies CASSTRQGRETQYF.

Of note for this clone: A clone one base away is much larger, so this may be a read error. The rearrangement joins TRBV27 to TRBJ1-4, with no clear D. The V and J ends lost 7 bases and 11 bases respectively, with 17 bases between them. Germline CDR1 reads MNHEY; CDR2 reads SMNVEV (reference sequence). This CDR3 contains 13 residues. This chain's CDR3 is CASNFGPGKKLFF. The CDR3, as DNA: TGTGCCAGCAATTTTGGTCCGGGAAAGAAACTGTTTTTT.

This chain joins TRBV28 and TRBJ1-2; the match to TRBD1 covers 8 bases. Germline CDR1 MDHEN, CDR2 SYDVKM. The CDR3 totals 14 residues. The ends lost 3 bases at V and 8 bases at J; junction bases unmatched: 8. CDR3 region: CASSFLGQGGGYTF. CDR3 sequence (DNA): TGTGCCAGCAGTTTCCTAGGACAGGGCGGGGGCTACACCTTC.